Below are 22 T cell receptor beta chains sequenced from a single sample in a study of radiotherapy plus CTLA-4 blockade in lung cancer. Assay: immunoSEQ multiplex PCR; the TCRdb copy retains only in-frame clones and omits some. This table has fewer than 100,000 clones, under 85% appearing once. The sample consisted of peripheral blood, taken from a patient treated with radiotherapy plus ipilimumab. These receptors were collected from a human donor with non-small cell lung cancer who had stable disease on radiotherapy plus ipilimumab.

This sequence joins TRBV10-2 and TRBJ2-7; 8 positions match TRBD2. Germline trimming cut 5 bases from V and 1 base from J; bases unmatched to any gene: 4. CDR1 and CDR2 from the germline V gene are WSHSY and SAAADI. This CDR3 is 14 amino acids long. Here the CDR3 reads CASSLVAGSYEQYF. The CDR3 coding sequence is TGCGCCAGCAGTCTGGTAGCGGGGTCCTACGAGCAGTACTTC.

The chain couples TRBV7-2 to TRBJ2-7, with 11 bases aligning to TRBD2. The germline V gene encodes CDR1 SGHTA and CDR2 FQGNSA. The CDR3 runs 13 residues. The J segment lost 9 bases and the V segment lost 5 bases, leaving 6 bases of the junction unmatched. As DNA, the CDR3 is TGTGCCAGCAGCAGTAGCGGGGGGGTAGTGCAGTACTTC. Residues: CASSSSGGVVQYF.

The chain joins TRBV14 to TRBJ2-1; 14 bases are a match to TRBD2. The CDR3 is 16 amino acids. J was trimmed by 7 bases and V by 4 bases; bases with no gene match: 6. Germline CDR1 and CDR2: SGHDN and FVKESK. The CDR3 DNA sequence: TGTGCCAGCAGCCGACTAGCGGGGGGGGGCAAAAATGAGCAGTTCTTC. As protein: CASSRLAGGGKNEQFF. The full variable domain, its missing parts supplied by reference TRBV14 and TRBJ2-1, is EAGVTQFPSHSVIEKGQTVTLRCDPISGHDNLYWYRRVMGKEIKFLLHFVKESKQDESGMPNNRFLAERTGGTYSTLKVQPAELEDSGVYFCASSRLAGGGKNEQFFGPGTRLTVL.

The chain has TRBV29-1 and TRBJ2-1, with D possibly TRBD1 on 6 matching bases. V gave up 3 bases and J gave up 5 bases, with 11 bases separating them. The CDR3 loop spans 13 amino acids. Germline CDR1 is SQVTM and CDR2 is ANQGSEA. The CDR3: CSVEIGGNNEQFF. CDR3 DNA: TGCAGCGTTGAGATAGGGGGTAACAATGAGCAGTTCTTC.

The chain couples TRBV7-6 to TRBJ1-4; TRBD1 aligns across 8 bases. Germline trimming cut 5 bases from V and 4 bases from J; bases unmatched to any gene: 6. Germline V CDR1 and CDR2: SGHVS, FNYEAQ. The CDR3 is 15 residues long. Written as DNA, the CDR3 is TGTGCCAGCAGCCCGCGACAGGGGTTTAATGAAAAACTGTTTTTT. It codes for CASSPRQGFNEKLFF.

This sequence joins TRBV18 and TRBJ2-1; TRBD1 matches 10 bases. Germline CDR1 KGHSH, CDR2 LQKENI. Losses at the gene ends were 1 base for V and 5 bases for J; bases not matched to a gene: 2. This CDR3 region has 15 residues. The CDR3 here is CASSPRQGANNEQFF. DNA of the CDR3: TGTGCCAGCTCACCACGACAGGGGGCGAACAATGAGCAGTTCTTC.

The chain combines TRBV30 with TRBJ1-1; no clear D gene. V lost 4 bases to trimming and J lost 3 bases, with 12 bases between them. This CDR3 contains 13 residues. Germline V gene lookup returns CDR1 GTSNPN and CDR2 SVGIG (reference sequence). CDR3 residues: CAWIPKMDTEAFF. The CDR3 bases are TGTGCCTGGATCCCGAAGATGGACACTGAAGCTTTCTTT.

In its sample, this clone was seen once. V usage is TRBV9 and J usage is TRBJ2-5; 9 bases match TRBD1. Germline loops: CDR1 SGDLS, CDR2 YYNGEE. With V trimmed by 3 bases and J by 5 bases, 8 bases remained unmatched. This CDR3 is built from 15 residues. The CDR3 reads CASSAHRGLGETQYF. CDR3 DNA: TGTGCCAGCAGCGCTCACAGGGGGCTTGGGGAGACCCAGTACTTC. The full variable domain, rest sourced from reference TRBV9 and TRBJ2-5, is DSGVTQTPKHLITATGQRVTLRCSPRSGDLSVYWYQQSLDQGLQFLIQYYNGEERAKGNILERFSAQQFPDLHSELNLSSLELGDSALYFCASSAHRGLGETQYFGPGTRLLVL.

The chain is built from TRBV28 and TRBJ2-7; 8 bases match TRBD1. Germline V gene lookup returns CDR1 MDHEN and CDR2 SYDVKM. With V trimmed by 6 bases and J by 3 bases, 10 bases remained unmatched. CDR3 length: 15 amino acids. Here the CDR3 DNA reads TGTGCCAGCAGCTCGTCCCGGGACAGGTACTACGAGCAGTACTTC. It yields the protein CASSSSRDRYYEQYF.

This chain joins TRBV7-3 and TRBJ1-1, with no clear D. Germline-derived CDR1 and CDR2 are SGHTA and FQGTGA. CDR3 length: 16 residues. The V and J ends lost 5 bases and 2 bases respectively, with 18 bases between them. The CDR3 DNA reads as TGTGCCAGCAGCCTCATGGCGGGATGGGGAAACACTGAAGCTTTCTTT. Its protein is CASSLMAGWGNTEAFF.

This clone was picked up a small number of times. Relative to the germline gene, one junction end is altered; a read error may explain this. The rearrangement joins TRBV19 to TRBJ1-2; possible D gene TRBD1, 5 bases. The CDR3 runs 10 residues. The germline V gene has CDR1 LNHDA and CDR2 SQIVND (reference sequence). In nucleotides, the CDR3 is TGTGCCAGTTCCGGAGCAGGGTTGATCTTC. Translating it yields CASSGAGLIF.

V is TRBV15 and J is TRBJ2-7; D is possibly TRBD1 (6 bases). Trimming cost V 5 bases and J 1 base, with 12 bases left between them. The CDR3 totals 14 residues. In germline, CDR1 is LNHNV, CDR2 YYDKDF (reference sequence). CDR3 DNA sequence: TGTGCCACCAGCGCACAGGGAATGTCCTACGAGCAGTACTTC. Protein sequence: CATSAQGMSYEQYF.

The chain links TRBV5-4 to TRBJ1-1; D is uncertain. The germline CDR1 and CDR2 sequences are SGHNT and YYREEE (reference sequence). This CDR3 has 15 residues. The V end was cut by 2 bases, the J end by 3 bases, with 14 bases between. Here the CDR3 reads CASSLNLGSYTEAFF. The CDR3 nucleotides are TGTGCCAGCAGCTTAAATTTAGGGAGTTACACTGAAGCTTTCTTT.

This clone was seen once. The chain joins TRBV25-1 to TRBJ2-5; D is possibly TRBD1 (6 bases). This CDR3 has 13 amino acids. V lost 5 bases and J lost 5, with 12 bases in between. CDR1 and CDR2 (germline): MGHDK, SYGVNS. The CDR3 region is CASSTGPGETQYF. The DNA for the CDR3 is TGTGCCAGCAGTACAGGGCCTGGGGAGACCCAGTACTTC.

The chain employs TRBV27 and TRBJ2-3; 14 bases map to TRBD2. The V segment lost 5 bases and the J segment 14 bases; nucleotides outside the gene matches: 24. CDR3 length equals 19 residues. CDR1 MNHEY and CDR2 SMNVEV come from the germline V gene (reference sequence). The CDR3 nucleotides are TGTGCCAGCAGTGCCAGACTAGCGGGGGGGAACCTCGTTATGAATATGCGGTATTTT. It encodes CASSARLAGGNLVMNMRYF.

V gene TRBV2 combines with J gene TRBJ2-7; the D is unclear. CDR1 is SNHLY and CDR2 is FYNNEI in the germline V gene. V lost 6 bases, J lost 3 bases, and 3 bases lay in between. The length of the CDR3 is 10 residues. CDR3: CASSGYEQYF. The CDR3 DNA sequence: TGTGCCAGCAGCGGCTACGAGCAGTACTTC.

The gene calls are TRBV7-7 and TRBJ2-5; 9 positions agree with TRBD1. CDR1 SSHAT and CDR2 FNYEAQ come from the germline V gene (reference sequence). The CDR3 is made up of 14 amino acids. Trimming at V came to 5 bases and at J to 5 bases, leaving 6 bases not matched to a gene. As DNA, the CDR3 is TGTGCCAGCAGCCGAACAGGGGGCGGGGAGACCCAGTACTTC. Encoded protein: CASSRTGGGETQYF. Full variable domain (outside the CDR3, taken from reference TRBV7-7 and TRBJ2-5): GAGVSQSPRYKVTKRGQDVTLRCDPISSHATLYWYQQALGQGPEFLTYFNYEAQPDKSGLPSDRFSAERPEGSISTLTIQRTEQRDSAMYRCASSRTGGGETQYFGPGTRLLVL.

The chain combines TRBV5-5 with TRBJ2-7; D is uncertain. In germline, CDR1 is SGHKS, CDR2 YYEKEE (reference sequence). There are 13 residues in the CDR3. Trimming took 0 bases from V and 2 from J, leaving 6 bases between them. CDR3 bases: TGTGCCAGCAGCTTGGCGGCAGCCTACGAGCAGTACTTC. It encodes CASSLAAAYEQYF.

CDR3 DNA: TGCGCCAGCAGCGTCGGGACAGGGGATAGCAATCAGCCCCAGCATTTT. Protein product: CASSVGTGDSNQPQHF. The V gene is TRBV5-1, the J gene TRBJ1-5, with 10 bases aligning to TRBD1. J gave up 0 bases and V 4 bases, and 4 bases lay outside the gene matches. This CDR3 spans 16 amino acids. Germline-derived CDR1 and CDR2 are SGHRS and YFSETQ.

The genes are TRBV19 and TRBJ1-5; D gene unclear. CDR3 length: 14 residues. Germline CDR1 LNHDA, CDR2 SQIVND (reference sequence). V lost 0 bases and J 6 bases, leaving 9 bases between the germline ends. The CDR3 DNA reads TGTGCCAGTAGTATAGATCCAACTCCTCAGCCCCAGCATTTT. Translation: CASSIDPTPQPQHF.

The V call is TRBV11-2, the J call TRBJ1-6; 7 bases are shared with TRBD1. V gave up 3 bases and J gave up 6 bases; unmatched junction bases: 5. The CDR3 spans 15 residues. CDR1 is SGHAT and CDR2 is FQNNGV in the germline V gene. CDR3 region: CASSFSRGFNSPLHF. In DNA form, the CDR3 reads TGTGCCAGCAGCTTCAGCAGGGGGTTTAATTCACCCCTCCACTTT. Based on the CDR3 plus reference TRBV11-2 and TRBJ1-6, the full variable domain is EAGVAQSPRYKIIEKRQSVAFWCNPISGHATLYWYQQILGQGPKLLIQFQNNGVVDDSQLPKDRFSAERLKGVDSTLKIQPAKLEDSAVYLCASSFSRGFNSPLHFGNGTRLTVT.

The rearrangement links TRBV9 to TRBJ2-5; TRBD2 agrees at 10 bases. This CDR3 comprises 17 residues. Germline V gives CDR1 SGDLS, CDR2 YYNGEE. J was trimmed by 4 bases and V by 0 bases; bases with no gene match: 9. CDR3 nucleotides: TGTGCCAGCAGCGTAGAGGGACTAGCGACGCGAGGAGAGACCCAGTACTTC. Amino acid sequence: CASSVEGLATRGETQYF.